Included here is one TCR beta chain sequence, with context. Libraries were prepared by immunoSEQ multiplex PCR; TCRdb keeps only in-frame clonotypes and omits some of them. The sample has around 97,000 clones, about 80% seen once. This record belongs to a study of blood T cell repertoires in COVID-19. Germline V gives CDR1 MDHEN, CDR2 SYDVKM. The CDR3 contains 13 residues. V was cut by 3 bases and J by 8 bases, with 12 bases left in between. Sequenced sample: peripheral blood. This receptor was obtained from a man between 65 and 79 years old with acute or convalescent COVID-19. The chain is built from TRBV28 and TRBJ2-3; D unresolved. The CDR3 here is CASSFGRHGTQYF. For the CDR3, the DNA is TGTGCCAGCAGTTTCGGAAGACATGGTACGCAGTATTTT.